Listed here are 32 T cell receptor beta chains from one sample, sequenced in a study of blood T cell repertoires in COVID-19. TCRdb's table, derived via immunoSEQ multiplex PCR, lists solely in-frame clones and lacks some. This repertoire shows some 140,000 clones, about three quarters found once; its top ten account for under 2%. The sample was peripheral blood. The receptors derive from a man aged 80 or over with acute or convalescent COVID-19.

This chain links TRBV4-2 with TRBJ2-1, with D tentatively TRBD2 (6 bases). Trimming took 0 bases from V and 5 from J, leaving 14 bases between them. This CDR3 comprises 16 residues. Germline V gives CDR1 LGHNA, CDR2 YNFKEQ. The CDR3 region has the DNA TGTGCCAGCAGCCAAGATCCCGGACGGGGGAACAATGAGCAGTTCTTC. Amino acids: CASSQDPGRGNNEQFF.

CDR3 DNA sequence: TGTGCCACCAGTGATGTAGGGACTAGCGATACGCAGTATTTT. Its translation: CATSDVGTSDTQYF. V is TRBV24-1 and J is TRBJ2-3, with 9 bases matching TRBD2. V trimming: 3 bases; J trimming: 6 bases; junction bases outside the gene matches: 3. Germline assignment: CDR1 KGHDR and CDR2 SFDVKD. The CDR3 length is 14 residues.

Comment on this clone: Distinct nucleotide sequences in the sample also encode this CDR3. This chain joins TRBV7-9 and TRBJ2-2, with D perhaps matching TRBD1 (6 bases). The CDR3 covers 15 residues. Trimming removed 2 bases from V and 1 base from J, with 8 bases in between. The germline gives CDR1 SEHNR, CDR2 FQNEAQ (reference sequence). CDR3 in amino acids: CASSLRGGNTGELFF. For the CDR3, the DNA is TGTGCCAGCAGCTTACGAGGGGGGAACACCGGGGAGCTGTTTTTT.

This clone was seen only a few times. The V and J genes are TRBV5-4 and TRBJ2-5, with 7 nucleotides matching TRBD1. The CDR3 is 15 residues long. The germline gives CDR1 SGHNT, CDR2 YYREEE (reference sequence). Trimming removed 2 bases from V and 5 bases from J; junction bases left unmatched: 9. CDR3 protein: CASSLGGAGQETQYF. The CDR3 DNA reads TGTGCCAGCAGCTTAGGGGGCGCAGGCCAGGAGACCCAGTACTTC.

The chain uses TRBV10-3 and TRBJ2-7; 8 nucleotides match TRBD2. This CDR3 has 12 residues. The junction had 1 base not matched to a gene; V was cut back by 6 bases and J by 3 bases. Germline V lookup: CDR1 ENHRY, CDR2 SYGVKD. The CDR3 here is CAISGTSYEQYF. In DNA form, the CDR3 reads TGTGCCATCAGCGGGACTAGCTACGAGCAGTACTTC.

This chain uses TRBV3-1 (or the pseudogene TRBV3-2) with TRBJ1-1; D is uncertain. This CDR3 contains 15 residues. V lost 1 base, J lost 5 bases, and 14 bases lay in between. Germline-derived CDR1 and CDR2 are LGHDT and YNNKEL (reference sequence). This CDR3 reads CASSQASGRSTEAFF. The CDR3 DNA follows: TGTGCCAGCAGCCAAGCGTCGGGAAGGAGTACTGAAGCTTTCTTT.

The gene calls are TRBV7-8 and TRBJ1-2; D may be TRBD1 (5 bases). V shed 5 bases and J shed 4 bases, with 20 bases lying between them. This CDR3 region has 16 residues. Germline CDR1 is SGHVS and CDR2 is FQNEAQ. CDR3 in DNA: TGTGCCAGCAGCCCGCGAGCGGGGGGGAACGTCTATGGCTACACCTTC. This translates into CASSPRAGGNVYGYTF.

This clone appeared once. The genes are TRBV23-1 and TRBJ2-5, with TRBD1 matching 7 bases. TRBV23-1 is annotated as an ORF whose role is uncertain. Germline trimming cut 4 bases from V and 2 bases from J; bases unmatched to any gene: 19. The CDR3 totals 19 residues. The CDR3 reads CASSPNPFIGQELQETQYF. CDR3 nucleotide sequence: TGCGCCAGCAGTCCCAACCCCTTTATCGGACAGGAATTACAAGAGACCCAGTACTTC.

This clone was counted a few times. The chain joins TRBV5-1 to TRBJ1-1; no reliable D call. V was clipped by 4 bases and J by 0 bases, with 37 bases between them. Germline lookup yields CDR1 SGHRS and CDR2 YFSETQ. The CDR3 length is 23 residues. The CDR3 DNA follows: TGCGCCAGCAGCCTAAACAGCCGAAAACTGGGTTTGGGCCGCCCCGACCTGAACACTGAAGCTTTCTTT. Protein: CASSLNSRKLGLGRPDLNTEAFF. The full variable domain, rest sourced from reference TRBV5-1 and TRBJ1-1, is KAGVTQTPRYLIKTRGQQVTLSCSPISGHRSVSWYQQTPGQGLQFLFEYFSETQRNKGNFPGRFSGRQFSNSRSEMNVSTLELGDSALYLCASSLNSRKLGLGRPDLNTEAFFGQGTRLTVV.

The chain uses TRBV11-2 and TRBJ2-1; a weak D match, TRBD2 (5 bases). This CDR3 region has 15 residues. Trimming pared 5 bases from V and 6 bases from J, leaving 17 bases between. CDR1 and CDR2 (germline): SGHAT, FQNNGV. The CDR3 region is CASSKALTSRNEQFF. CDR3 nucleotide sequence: TGTGCCAGCAGCAAGGCCCTAACTAGTCGCAATGAGCAGTTCTTC.

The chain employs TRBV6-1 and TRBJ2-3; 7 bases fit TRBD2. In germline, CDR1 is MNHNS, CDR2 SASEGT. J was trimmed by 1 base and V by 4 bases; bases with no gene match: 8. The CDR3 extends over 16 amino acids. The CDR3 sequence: CASSARGRGGTDTQYF. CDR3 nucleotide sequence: TGTGCCAGCAGTGCTAGGGGACGGGGGGGCACAGATACGCAGTATTTT.

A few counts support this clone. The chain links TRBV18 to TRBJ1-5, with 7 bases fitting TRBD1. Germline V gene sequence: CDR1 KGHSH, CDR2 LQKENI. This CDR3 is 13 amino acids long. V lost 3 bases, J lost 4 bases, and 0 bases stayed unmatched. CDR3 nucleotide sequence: TGTGCCAGCTCACCGACAGGGAATCAGCCCCAGCATTTT. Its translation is CASSPTGNQPQHF.

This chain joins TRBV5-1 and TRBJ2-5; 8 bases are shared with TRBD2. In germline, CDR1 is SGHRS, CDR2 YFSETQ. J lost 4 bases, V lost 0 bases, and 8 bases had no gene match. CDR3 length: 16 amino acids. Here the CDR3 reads CASSLVTAGAPETQYF. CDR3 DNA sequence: TGCGCCAGCAGCTTGGTTACAGCGGGGGCCCCAGAGACCCAGTACTTC.

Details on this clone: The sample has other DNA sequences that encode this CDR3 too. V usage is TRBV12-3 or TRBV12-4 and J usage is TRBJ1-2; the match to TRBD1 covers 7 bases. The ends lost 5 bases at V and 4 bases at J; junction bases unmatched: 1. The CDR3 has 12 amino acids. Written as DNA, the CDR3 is TGTGCCAGCAGTCCAGGGGGCTATGGCTACACCTTC. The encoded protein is CASSPGGYGYTF.

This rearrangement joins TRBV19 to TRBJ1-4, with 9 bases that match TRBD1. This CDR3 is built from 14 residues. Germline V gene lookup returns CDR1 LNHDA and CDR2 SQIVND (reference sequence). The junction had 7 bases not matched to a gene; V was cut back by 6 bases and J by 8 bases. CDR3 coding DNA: TGTGCCAGTAGGGAAACAGGGGGCCGGGAAAAACTGTTTTTT. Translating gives CASRETGGREKLFF.

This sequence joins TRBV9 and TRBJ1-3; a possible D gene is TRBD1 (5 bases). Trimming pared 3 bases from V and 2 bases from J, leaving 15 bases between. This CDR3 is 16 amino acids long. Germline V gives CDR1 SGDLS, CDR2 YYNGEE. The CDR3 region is CASSAFSGGTGNTIYF. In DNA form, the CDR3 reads TGTGCCAGCAGCGCTTTCAGCGGGGGAACTGGAAACACCATATATTTT.

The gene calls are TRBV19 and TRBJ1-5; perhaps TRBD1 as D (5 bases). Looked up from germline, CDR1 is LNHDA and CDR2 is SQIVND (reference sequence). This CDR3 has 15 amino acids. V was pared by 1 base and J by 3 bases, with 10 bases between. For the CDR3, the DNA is TGTGCCAGTAGTATAGGCAGGGTCGACAATCAGCCCCAGCATTTT. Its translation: CASSIGRVDNQPQHF.

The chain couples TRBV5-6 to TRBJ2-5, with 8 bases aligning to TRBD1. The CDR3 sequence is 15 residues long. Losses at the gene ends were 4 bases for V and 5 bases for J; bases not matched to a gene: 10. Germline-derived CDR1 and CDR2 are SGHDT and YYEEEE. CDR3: CASSLLQGAGETQYF. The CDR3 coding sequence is TGTGCCAGCAGCCTGCTCCAGGGGGCAGGGGAGACCCAGTACTTC. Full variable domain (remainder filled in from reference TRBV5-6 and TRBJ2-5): DAGVTQSPTHLIKTRGQQVTLRCSPKSGHDTVSWYQQALGQGPQFIFQYYEEEERQRGNFPDRFSGHQFPNYSSELNVNALLLGDSALYLCASSLLQGAGETQYFGPGTRLLVL.

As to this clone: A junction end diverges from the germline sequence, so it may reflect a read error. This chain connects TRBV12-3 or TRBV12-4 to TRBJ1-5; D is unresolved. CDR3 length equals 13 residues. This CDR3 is CASSIAENQPQHF. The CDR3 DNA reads TGTGCCAGCAGTATAGCCGAGAATCAGCCCCAGCATTTT.

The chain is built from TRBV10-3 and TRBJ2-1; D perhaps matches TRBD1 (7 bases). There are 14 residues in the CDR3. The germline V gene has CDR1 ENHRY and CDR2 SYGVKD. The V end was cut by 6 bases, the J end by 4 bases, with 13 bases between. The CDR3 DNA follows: TGTGCCATCAGCCAGGGGGGTTCTTACAATGAGCAGTTCTTC. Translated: CAISQGGSYNEQFF.

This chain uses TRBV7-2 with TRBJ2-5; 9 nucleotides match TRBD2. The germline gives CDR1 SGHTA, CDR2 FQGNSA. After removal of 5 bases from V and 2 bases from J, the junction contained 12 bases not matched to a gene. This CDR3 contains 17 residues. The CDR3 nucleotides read TGTGCCAGCAGCCCCCCCGGGATTAGCGGGGGACAAGAGACCCAGTACTTC. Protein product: CASSPPGISGGQETQYF.

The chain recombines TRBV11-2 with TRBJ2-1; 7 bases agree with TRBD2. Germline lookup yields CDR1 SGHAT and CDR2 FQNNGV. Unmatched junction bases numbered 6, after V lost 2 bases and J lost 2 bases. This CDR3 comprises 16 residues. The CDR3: CASSLQPGGTYNEQFF. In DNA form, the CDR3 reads TGTGCCAGCAGCTTACAACCGGGGGGAACCTACAATGAGCAGTTCTTC.

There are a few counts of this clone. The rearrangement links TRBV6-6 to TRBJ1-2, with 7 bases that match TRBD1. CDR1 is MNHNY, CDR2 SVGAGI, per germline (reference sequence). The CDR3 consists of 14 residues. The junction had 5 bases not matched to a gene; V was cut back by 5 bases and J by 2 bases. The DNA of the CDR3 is TGTGCCAGCAGTGCCCAGGGGGTCAACTATGGCTACACCTTC. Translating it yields CASSAQGVNYGYTF.

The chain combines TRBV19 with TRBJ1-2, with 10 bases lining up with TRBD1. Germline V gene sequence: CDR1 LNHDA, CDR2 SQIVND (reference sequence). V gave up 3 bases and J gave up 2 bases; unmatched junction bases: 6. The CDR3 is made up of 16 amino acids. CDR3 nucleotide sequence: TGTGCCAGTAGTATTAGCGGACAGGGGGTCAACTATGGCTACACCTTC. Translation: CASSISGQGVNYGYTF. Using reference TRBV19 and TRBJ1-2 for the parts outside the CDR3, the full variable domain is DGGITQSPKYLFRKEGQNVTLSCEQNLNHDAMYWYRQDPGQGLRLIYYSQIVNDFQKGDIAEGYSVSREKKESFPLTVTSAQKNPTAFYLCASSISGQGVNYGYTFGSGTRLTVV.

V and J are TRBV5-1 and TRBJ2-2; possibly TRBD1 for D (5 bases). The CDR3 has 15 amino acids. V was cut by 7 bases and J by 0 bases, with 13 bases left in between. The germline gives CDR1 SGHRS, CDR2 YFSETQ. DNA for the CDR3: TGCGCCAGCCAGACAGCAGTGTCGAACACCGGGGAGCTGTTTTTT. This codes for CASQTAVSNTGELFF. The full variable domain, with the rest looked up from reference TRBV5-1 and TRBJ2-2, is KAGVTQTPRYLIKTRGQQVTLSCSPISGHRSVSWYQQTPGQGLQFLFEYFSETQRNKGNFPGRFSGRQFSNSRSEMNVSTLELGDSALYLCASQTAVSNTGELFFGEGSRLTVL.

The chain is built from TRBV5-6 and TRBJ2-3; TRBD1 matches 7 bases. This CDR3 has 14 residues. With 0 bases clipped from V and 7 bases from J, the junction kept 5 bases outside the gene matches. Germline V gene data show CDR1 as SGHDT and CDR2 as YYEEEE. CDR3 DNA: TGTGCCAGCAGCTTGGGACAGGGTATATATACGCAGTATTTT. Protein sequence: CASSLGQGIYTQYF.

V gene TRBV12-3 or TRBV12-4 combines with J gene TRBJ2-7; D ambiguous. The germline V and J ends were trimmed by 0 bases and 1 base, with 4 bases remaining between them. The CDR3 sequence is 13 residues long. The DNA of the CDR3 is TGTGCCAGCAGTTTAGCAACTTCCTACGAGCAGTACGTC. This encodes CASSLATSYEQYV.

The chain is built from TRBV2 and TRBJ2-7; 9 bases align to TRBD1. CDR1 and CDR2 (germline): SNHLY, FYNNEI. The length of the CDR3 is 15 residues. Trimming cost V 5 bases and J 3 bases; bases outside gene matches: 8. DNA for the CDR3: TGTGCCAGCAGTCAGGCCGGGACAGGGCTCTACGAGCAGTACTTC. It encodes CASSQAGTGLYEQYF.

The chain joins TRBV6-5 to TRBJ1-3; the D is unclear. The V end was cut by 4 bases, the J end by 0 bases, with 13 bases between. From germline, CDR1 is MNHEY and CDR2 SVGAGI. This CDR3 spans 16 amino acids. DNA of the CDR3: TGTGCCAGCAGTTCCAGTCAGAGGGTCTCTGGAAACACCATATATTTT. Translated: CASSSSQRVSGNTIYF.

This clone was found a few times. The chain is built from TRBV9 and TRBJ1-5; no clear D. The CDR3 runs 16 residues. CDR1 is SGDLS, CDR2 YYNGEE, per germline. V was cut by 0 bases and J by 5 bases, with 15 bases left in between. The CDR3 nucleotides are TGTGCCAGCAGCGTAGGTTCATCTGGGCTTGATCAGCCCCAGCATTTT. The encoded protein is CASSVGSSGLDQPQHF.

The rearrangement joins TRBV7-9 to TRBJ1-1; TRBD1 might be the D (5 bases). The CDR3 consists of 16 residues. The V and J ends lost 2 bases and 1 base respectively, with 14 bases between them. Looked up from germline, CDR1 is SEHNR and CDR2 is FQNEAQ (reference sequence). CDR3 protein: CASSLTPGLKNTEAFF. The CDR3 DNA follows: TGTGCCAGCAGCTTAACACCGGGACTTAAGAACACTGAAGCTTTCTTT.

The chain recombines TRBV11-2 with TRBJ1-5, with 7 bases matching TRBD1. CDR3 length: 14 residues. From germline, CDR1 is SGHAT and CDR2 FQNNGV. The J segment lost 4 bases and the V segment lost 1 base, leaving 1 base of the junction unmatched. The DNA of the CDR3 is TGTGCCAGCAGCTTAGTACAGGGGAATCAGCCCCAGCATTTT. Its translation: CASSLVQGNQPQHF.